Presented here are 29 T cell receptor beta chains from one specimen sequenced in a study of blood T cell repertoires in COVID-19. This table comes from immunoSEQ multiplex PCR, and its TCRdb copy is limited to in-frame clones, with some not included. The sample has about 530,000 clones, about 89% seen once. Sequenced: peripheral blood. These receptors came from a woman in her 50s with COVID-19, enrolled during active disease.

The rearrangement uses TRBV15 and TRBJ1-4; a possible D gene is TRBD1 (5 bases). Germline assignment: CDR1 LNHNV and CDR2 YYDKDF (reference sequence). The CDR3 length is 13 residues. V was cut by 0 bases and J by 14 bases, with 13 bases left in between. In DNA form, the CDR3 reads TGTGCCACCAGCAGAGATAAGGGGACTCTGCTGTTTTTT. Its protein is CATSRDKGTLLFF.

This rearrangement joins TRBV6-6 to TRBJ1-3; D remains unclear. CDR3 length: 14 amino acids. Per germline, CDR1 MNHNY and CDR2 SVGAGI (reference sequence). V was pared by 9 bases and J by 4 bases, with 16 bases between. The DNA for the CDR3 is TGTGCCAGTCACGGAGGCCCGGGGGGAAACACCATATATTTT. This encodes CASHGGPGGNTIYF.

This clone was recorded only once. This chain links TRBV18 with TRBJ1-1; the D is unclear. Germline assignment: CDR1 KGHSH and CDR2 LQKENI. The CDR3 consists of 13 residues. V was cut by 2 bases and J by 8 bases, with 12 bases left in between. CDR3 sequence: CASSPGDSREAFF. The CDR3 bases are TGTGCCAGCTCACCAGGCGACTCTCGAGAAGCTTTCTTT.

This rearrangement joins TRBV19 to TRBJ2-1; 8 bases are shared with TRBD2. The CDR3 consists of 14 residues. V was pared by 5 bases and J by 9 bases, with 9 bases of the junction left unmatched. The germline gives CDR1 LNHDA, CDR2 SQIVND (reference sequence). CDR3 loop: CASSGVAGLTEQFF. In DNA, the CDR3 is TGTGCCAGTAGTGGGGTAGCGGGGTTGACTGAGCAGTTCTTC. Full variable domain (remainder filled in from reference TRBV19 and TRBJ2-1): DGGITQSPKYLFRKEGQNVTLSCEQNLNHDAMYWYRQDPGQGLRLIYYSQIVNDFQKGDIAEGYSVSREKKESFPLTVTSAQKNPTAFYLCASSGVAGLTEQFFGPGTRLTVL.

This chain connects TRBV10-2 to TRBJ2-5; 7 bases map to TRBD2. The junction had 9 bases not matched to a gene; V was cut back by 2 bases and J by 0 bases. The CDR3 consists of 17 residues. The germline V gene encodes CDR1 WSHSY and CDR2 SAAADI. CDR3 nucleotides: TGCGCCAGCAGTGAGCCGCTGGGGGAGGGGTACCAAGAGACCCAGTACTTC. This encodes CASSEPLGEGYQETQYF.

The rearrangement uses TRBV14 and TRBJ2-7, with D possibly TRBD1 on 6 matching bases. The V and J ends lost 5 bases and 2 bases respectively, with 13 bases between them. Germline assignment: CDR1 SGHDN and CDR2 FVKESK. This CDR3 region has 14 residues. In DNA form, the CDR3 reads TGTGCCAGCAGCGATTACACAGGGACCTACGAGCAGTACTTC. Amino acids: CASSDYTGTYEQYF.

The V call is TRBV4-2, the J call TRBJ2-1; 7 bases fit TRBD1. V trimming: 0 bases; J trimming: 8 bases; junction bases outside the gene matches: 10. Germline V gene lookup returns CDR1 LGHNA and CDR2 YNFKEQ. The CDR3 covers 16 residues. The CDR3, as DNA: TGTGCCAGCAGCCAAGATCAGCCAGGGGGTGGCGATGAGCAGTTCTTC. Translation gives CASSQDQPGGGDEQFF.

This chain joins TRBV19 and TRBJ1-2; TRBD1 is a possible D gene (6 bases). This CDR3 spans 15 amino acids. Germline CDR1 reads LNHDA; CDR2 reads SQIVND (reference sequence). V gave up 5 bases and J gave up 8 bases, with 21 bases separating them. CDR3 loop: CASSPPVGQRPGYTF. Written as DNA, the CDR3 is TGTGCCAGTAGTCCCCCCGTCGGACAGCGGCCCGGCTACACCTTC.

The CDR3 DNA reads TGTGCCAGCAGGGAAGGCCAGGGGGCGCGAACTGAAGCTTTCTTT. Amino acids: CASREGQGARTEAFF. The V gene is TRBV7-3, the J gene TRBJ1-1; 8 bases line up with TRBD1. The junction had 11 bases not matched to a gene; V was cut back by 6 bases and J by 5 bases. Germline V gives CDR1 SGHTA, CDR2 FQGTGA. CDR3 length: 15 amino acids.

The CDR3 protein is CASSPTTGTDTQYF. The DNA of the CDR3 is TGTGCCAGCTCACCCACGACAGGCACAGATACGCAGTATTTT. This rearrangement joins TRBV18 to TRBJ2-3, with D maybe TRBD1 (5 bases). Trimming cost V 3 bases and J 1 base, with 8 bases left between them. Germline V gives CDR1 KGHSH, CDR2 LQKENI. The CDR3 contains 14 residues.

This rearrangement joins TRBV5-1 to TRBJ1-1; D possibly corresponds to TRBD1 (5 bases). Germline loops: CDR1 SGHRS, CDR2 YFSETQ. CDR3 length equals 13 residues. Trimming stripped 2 bases from V and 5 bases from J, with 10 bases between. CDR3 bases: TGCGCCAGCAGCTTAAGGGGCTCGACTGAAGCTTTCTTT. Amino acid sequence: CASSLRGSTEAFF.

V is TRBV2 and J is TRBJ2-3, with TRBD2 identical over 11 bases. Germline CDR1 and CDR2: SNHLY and FYNNEI. Trimming at V came to 2 bases and at J to 0 bases, leaving 4 bases not matched to a gene. The CDR3 extends over 17 amino acids. DNA for the CDR3: TGTGCCAGCAGTGAACTAGCGGGGGGACCAAGCACAGATACGCAGTATTTT. Its protein product is CASSELAGGPSTDTQYF. Drawing the rest from reference TRBV2 and TRBJ2-3, the complete variable domain is EPEVTQTPSHQVTQMGQEVILRCVPISNHLYFYWYRQILGQKVEFLVSFYNNEISEKSEIFDDQFSVERPDGSNFTLKIRSTKLEDSAMYFCASSELAGGPSTDTQYFGPGTRLTVL.

This clone has only one observation. The V and J genes are TRBV3-1 (or the pseudogene TRBV3-2) and TRBJ2-3, with D possibly TRBD1 on 6 matching bases. V lost 4 bases and J 6 bases, leaving 11 bases between the germline ends. This CDR3 has 13 amino acids. Germline-derived CDR1 and CDR2 are LGHDT and YNNKEL (reference sequence). Here the CDR3 reads CASSPRQADTQYF. In DNA, the CDR3 is TGTGCCAGCAGCCCCCGACAGGCGGATACGCAGTATTTT.

V gene TRBV11-2 combines with J gene TRBJ2-1, with 8 positions matching TRBD2. Per the germline V gene, CDR1 is SGHAT and CDR2 is FQNNGV. The V and J ends lost 2 bases and 6 bases, in that order; junction bases with no gene match: 6. CDR3 length: 15 amino acids. The CDR3 loop is CASSLRAGAGNEQFF. The DNA of the CDR3 is TGTGCCAGCAGCTTACGAGCGGGGGCGGGCAATGAGCAGTTCTTC. Looking up the rest from reference TRBV11-2 and TRBJ2-1 gives the full variable domain: EAGVAQSPRYKIIEKRQSVAFWCNPISGHATLYWYQQILGQGPKLLIQFQNNGVVDDSQLPKDRFSAERLKGVDSTLKIQPAKLEDSAVYLCASSLRAGAGNEQFFGPGTRLTVL.

A few counts support this clone. The rearrangement links TRBV29-1 to TRBJ1-6, with D unresolved. CDR3 length equals 13 residues. Trimming stripped 6 bases from V and 10 bases from J, with 16 bases between. Per the germline V gene, CDR1 is SQVTM and CDR2 is ANQGSEA. The chain's CDR3 is CSVLERGGSPLHF. CDR3 nucleotide sequence: TGCAGCGTCCTAGAGAGAGGCGGCTCACCCCTCCACTTT.

This clone has a handful of counts. This rearrangement joins TRBV4-1 to TRBJ1-2; D gene ambiguous. The germline V gene encodes CDR1 MGHRA and CDR2 YSYEKL. The CDR3 runs 16 residues. The V and J ends lost 4 bases and 9 bases respectively, with 24 bases between them. CDR3 nucleotide sequence: TGCGCCAGCAGCCCCGTCTTCCGGAGCCAGTCGGAGAGCTACACCTTC. It is translated as CASSPVFRSQSESYTF.

The V and J genes are TRBV5-5 and TRBJ1-3; D uncertain. V lost 6 bases and J lost 0, with 16 bases in between. This CDR3 spans 16 amino acids. The germline V gene encodes CDR1 SGHKS and CDR2 YYEKEE (reference sequence). The CDR3 sequence: CASTPWSGSSGNTIYF. The CDR3 DNA is TGTGCCAGCACCCCTTGGTCGGGGAGCTCTGGAAACACCATATATTTT. The full variable domain, with the rest looked up from reference TRBV5-5 and TRBJ1-3, is DAGVTQSPTHLIKTRGQQVTLRCSPISGHKSVSWYQQVLGQGPQFIFQYYEKEERGRGNFPDRFSARQFPNYSSELNVNALLLGDSALYLCASTPWSGSSGNTIYFGEGSWLTVV.

The chain joins TRBV6-5 to TRBJ1-2, with 8 bases that match TRBD1. The length of the CDR3 is 15 residues. V shed 6 bases, J shed 0 bases, and the junction held 6 bases outside the gene matches. CDR1 MNHEY and CDR2 SVGAGI come from the germline V gene. CDR3 coding DNA: TGTGCCAGCAGGACACTGGACAGGGCTAACTATGGCTACACCTTC. It specifies CASRTLDRANYGYTF.

The rearrangement joins TRBV14 to TRBJ1-2; tentatively, D is TRBD1 (6 bases). CDR1 is SGHDN and CDR2 is FVKESK in the germline V gene. Trimming shortened V by 1 base and J by 1 base, and 13 bases separated the two germline ends. There are 16 residues in the CDR3. The CDR3 sequence: CASSQGDHRDNYGYTF. DNA of the CDR3: TGTGCCAGCAGCCAAGGGGACCACAGGGATAACTATGGCTACACCTTC.

The CDR3 DNA reads as TGTGCCACCAGTGAGAAGCGGGGGCTCACAGATACGCAGTATTTT. It yields the protein CATSEKRGLTDTQYF. This chain joins TRBV24-1 and TRBJ2-3, with 8 bases matching TRBD2. The ends lost 4 bases at V and 2 bases at J; junction bases unmatched: 4. CDR3 length: 15 residues. Germline assignment: CDR1 KGHDR and CDR2 SFDVKD.

The rearrangement joins TRBV19 to TRBJ2-2, with TRBD1 identical over 8 bases. Germline V CDR1 and CDR2: LNHDA, SQIVND (reference sequence). The ends lost 6 bases at V and 6 bases at J; junction bases unmatched: 6. The CDR3 has 14 residues. The CDR3 reads CASSPGQGPGELFF. For the CDR3, the DNA is TGTGCCAGTAGCCCTGGACAGGGACCCGGGGAGCTGTTTTTT. The whole variable domain, filled in from reference TRBV19 and TRBJ2-2, reads DGGITQSPKYLFRKEGQNVTLSCEQNLNHDAMYWYRQDPGQGLRLIYYSQIVNDFQKGDIAEGYSVSREKKESFPLTVTSAQKNPTAFYLCASSPGQGPGELFFGEGSRLTVL.

The chain links TRBV24-1 to TRBJ2-3, with D possibly being TRBD2 (7 bases). The V gene's germline CDR1 is KGHDR and CDR2 SFDVKD. The CDR3 loop spans 14 amino acids. V lost 12 bases, J lost 4 bases, and 19 bases lay in between. CDR3 in amino acids: CAASLGGQADTQYF. CDR3 coding DNA: TGTGCCGCTTCTCTGGGGGGGCAAGCAGATACGCAGTATTTT.

In DNA, the CDR3 is TGTGCCAGCCTGGGGGCAGGCCTGGGCTACACCTTC. This encodes CASLGAGLGYTF. This chain joins TRBV7-8 and TRBJ1-2, with D possibly matching TRBD1 (6 bases). Trimming took 8 bases from V and 8 from J, leaving 15 bases between them. Germline loops: CDR1 SGHVS, CDR2 FQNEAQ. The CDR3 contains 12 residues.

The DNA of the CDR3 is TGCGCCAGTTACCCCGGGACTAGCGGGGGGGCTATTCCCGAGCAGTACTTC. Its protein is CASYPGTSGGAIPEQYF. V gene TRBV5-1 combines with J gene TRBJ2-7; 16 bases map to TRBD2. After removal of 8 bases from V and 6 bases from J, the junction contained 14 bases not matched to a gene. CDR3 size: 17 residues. Germline CDR1 and CDR2: SGHRS and YFSETQ.

The chain recombines TRBV5-1 with TRBJ2-6; D is undetermined. V was pared by 0 bases and J by 0 bases, with 7 bases between. The CDR3 length is 16 residues. The V gene's germline CDR1 is SGHRS and CDR2 YFSETQ. The CDR3 sequence: CASSLGYGSGANVLTF. The CDR3 DNA follows: TGCGCCAGCAGCTTGGGGTACGGCTCTGGGGCCAACGTCCTGACTTTC.

V is TRBV11-2 and J is TRBJ2-2; TRBD1 might be the D (5 bases). Trimming pared 0 bases from V and 5 bases from J, leaving 10 bases between. Germline V gene lookup returns CDR1 SGHAT and CDR2 FQNNGV. CDR3 length: 15 residues. The CDR3, as DNA: TGTGCCAGCAGCTTAGAAAGGGCAGGGACCGGGGAGCTGTTTTTT. Translating gives CASSLERAGTGELFF.

The chain recombines TRBV10-2 with TRBJ2-2, with a possible D match to TRBD1 (6 bases). The germline V gene has CDR1 WSHSY and CDR2 SAAADI. This CDR3 contains 15 residues. Trimming took 8 bases from V and 1 from J, leaving 14 bases between them. The chain's CDR3 is CASVDRSKNTGELFF. The CDR3 nucleotides read TGCGCCAGCGTTGACAGGTCGAAGAACACCGGGGAGCTGTTTTTT.

This clone occurred a few times. The V gene is TRBV6-6, the J gene TRBJ1-1; D remains unclear. There are 14 residues in the CDR3. V lost 2 bases and J 5 bases, leaving 12 bases between the germline ends. Germline CDR1 reads MNHNY; CDR2 reads SVGAGI (reference sequence). The CDR3 DNA reads as TGTGCCAGCAGTTACCCCGGAGGGCGGACTGAAGCTTTCTTT. It encodes CASSYPGGRTEAFF.

This chain connects TRBV5-1 to TRBJ2-5; D is unclear. The germline gives CDR1 SGHRS, CDR2 YFSETQ. This CDR3 is built from 13 residues. Trimming took off 3 bases at V and 5 bases at J, with 11 bases between the two ends. The CDR3 is CASSSLMRETQYF. Here the CDR3 DNA reads TGCGCCAGCAGCTCTCTAATGAGGGAGACCCAGTACTTC. The full variable domain, completed using reference TRBV5-1 and TRBJ2-5, is KAGVTQTPRYLIKTRGQQVTLSCSPISGHRSVSWYQQTPGQGLQFLFEYFSETQRNKGNFPGRFSGRQFSNSRSEMNVSTLELGDSALYLCASSSLMRETQYFGPGTRLLVL.